These 26 T cell receptor beta chains were all obtained from the same sample, sequenced in a study of blood T cell repertoires in COVID-19. Profiling relied on immunoSEQ multiplex PCR, and the TCRdb table lists in-frame clones only, not all of them. In the table there are approximately 54,000 clones, about 83% of which are singletons. Material: peripheral blood. Receptor source: a human donor in a cohort sampled during active COVID-19.

V usage is TRBV2 and J usage is TRBJ2-1; the match to TRBD1 covers 8 bases. V shed 6 bases, J shed 5 bases, and the junction held 6 bases outside the gene matches. CDR1 is SNHLY, CDR2 FYNNEI, per germline. The CDR3 runs 14 residues. CDR3: CASREQGVNNEQFF. The CDR3 bases are TGTGCCAGCAGGGAACAGGGGGTTAACAATGAGCAGTTCTTC.

This CDR3 reads CASSLVLGGRPPDTQYF. The CDR3 DNA sequence: TGTGCCAGCAGCTTAGTATTGGGAGGGAGGCCACCGGATACGCAGTATTTT. The chain carries TRBV7-9 and TRBJ2-3; 7 bases are shared with TRBD2. V lost 1 base to trimming and J lost 6 bases; unmatched junction nucleotides: 13. Germline CDR1 is SEHNR and CDR2 is FQNEAQ (reference sequence). The length of the CDR3 is 17 residues. Filled out from reference TRBV7-9 and TRBJ2-3, the complete variable domain reads DTGVSQNPRHKITKRGQNVTFRCDPISEHNRLYWYRQTLGQGPEFLTYFQNEAQLEKSRLLSDRFSAERPKGSFSTLEIQRTEQGDSAMYLCASSLVLGGRPPDTQYFGPGTRLTVL.

This sequence joins TRBV11-2 and TRBJ2-7; 11 bases map to TRBD2. CDR3 length equals 15 residues. The germline V gene encodes CDR1 SGHAT and CDR2 FQNNGV. Trimming took 0 bases from V and 9 from J; bases not matched to a gene: 7. CDR3 coding DNA: TGTGCCAGCAGCTTAGATCTCGCTAGCGGGAGGATGCAGTACTTC. The encoded protein is CASSLDLASGRMQYF.

V and J are TRBV12-1 and TRBJ2-1; TRBD2, as called in the table, went unchecked against the DNA. TRBV12-1 is an annotated pseudogene. CDR3 length equals 16 residues. The CDR3 bases are TGTGCCAGCAGCTTCCTAGAGTGGGATTTGGAGGGTGAGCAGTTCTTC. The encoded protein is CASSFLEWDLEGEQFF.

The chain combines TRBV2 with TRBJ2-7; D is perhaps TRBD1 (6 bases). This CDR3 contains 14 residues. Germline assignment: CDR1 SNHLY and CDR2 FYNNEI. The V and J ends lost 5 bases and 5 bases respectively, with 16 bases between them. The CDR3 reads CASSQPGVLDEQYF. The CDR3 nucleotides read TGTGCCAGCAGTCAACCAGGGGTATTAGACGAGCAGTACTTC.

The CDR3 here is CASSQAAGLSLSYEQYF. In DNA, the CDR3 is TGCGCCAGCAGCCAGGCCGCTGGGCTTTCCCTCTCCTACGAGCAGTACTTC. The chain is built from TRBV4-1 and TRBJ2-7; D is unresolved. This CDR3 spans 17 amino acids. Germline CDR1 MGHRA, CDR2 YSYEKL. Trimming cost V 3 bases and J 0 bases, with 18 bases left between them.

The chain couples TRBV6-5 to TRBJ2-7; D not certain. The V gene's germline CDR1 is MNHEY and CDR2 SVGAGI. This CDR3 has 15 residues. The V end was cut by 7 bases, the J end by 0 bases, with 16 bases between. CDR3 protein: CASKHNSQSSYEQYF. CDR3 in DNA: TGTGCCAGCAAGCATAATAGCCAGAGCTCCTACGAGCAGTACTTC.

The CDR3: CASRDQGAGREKLFF. The CDR3 DNA reads TGTGCCAGCAGAGATCAGGGCGCTGGGCGTGAAAAACTGTTTTTT. J is TRBJ1-4 and V is TRBV27, with D perhaps TRBD1 (5 bases). Trimming pared 6 bases from V and 7 bases from J, leaving 18 bases between. Germline lookup yields CDR1 MNHEY and CDR2 SMNVEV (reference sequence). CDR3 size: 15 residues.

This chain connects TRBV2 to TRBJ1-2; 7 bases agree with TRBD1. The CDR3 runs 13 residues. Germline CDR1 is SNHLY and CDR2 is FYNNEI. V dropped 5 bases and J dropped 5; count of bases not matched to a gene: 5. The CDR3 spells CASSRDRDYGYTF. The CDR3 DNA sequence: TGTGCCAGCAGTCGGGACAGAGATTATGGCTACACCTTC. Full variable domain (missing parts from reference TRBV2 and TRBJ1-2): EPEVTQTPSHQVTQMGQEVILRCVPISNHLYFYWYRQILGQKVEFLVSFYNNEISEKSEIFDDQFSVERPDGSNFTLKIRSTKLEDSAMYFCASSRDRDYGYTFGSGTRLTVV.

This chain links TRBV5-6 with TRBJ2-3, with 13 bases matching TRBD2. Germline loops: CDR1 SGHDT, CDR2 YYEEEE. The V segment lost 0 bases and the J segment 7 bases; nucleotides outside the gene matches: 5. This CDR3 region has 16 residues. The DNA of the CDR3 is TGTGCCAGCAGCTTGGGGACTAGCGGGAGTAGGTATACGCAGTATTTT. Residues: CASSLGTSGSRYTQYF.

This clone was detected a few times. This chain joins TRBV7-2 and TRBJ1-5, with unresolved D. Trimming took off 3 bases at V and 3 bases at J, with 6 bases between the two ends. Per the germline V gene, CDR1 is SGHTA and CDR2 is FQGNSA. The CDR3 spans 13 residues. In DNA form, the CDR3 reads TGTGCCAGCAGCTTTGAGGCCAATCAGCCCCAGCATTTT. This encodes CASSFEANQPQHF.

The chain combines TRBV30 with TRBJ2-1; the D is unclear. The germline gives CDR1 GTSNPN, CDR2 SVGIG (reference sequence). This CDR3 spans 14 amino acids. The V and J ends lost 6 bases and 6 bases respectively, with 18 bases between them. Here the CDR3 reads CACTSDGLFNEQFF. The CDR3 DNA is TGTGCCTGTACCTCCGATGGGCTGTTCAATGAGCAGTTCTTC.

The V call is TRBV5-1, the J call TRBJ2-5; D perhaps matches TRBD2 (5 bases). Germline CDR1 reads SGHRS; CDR2 reads YFSETQ. V shed 4 bases and J shed 5 bases, with 12 bases lying between them. CDR3 length equals 13 residues. The CDR3 spells CASSHPDLETQYF. In DNA form, the CDR3 reads TGCGCCAGCAGCCATCCGGACTTGGAGACCCAGTACTTC.

The rearrangement links TRBV5-1 to TRBJ1-1, with D hard to call. The V gene's germline CDR1 is SGHRS and CDR2 YFSETQ. The CDR3 loop spans 14 amino acids. The CDR3 reads CDLPQWELNTEAFF. The CDR3 nucleotides are TGCGACCTACCACAGTGGGAGTTGAACACTGAAGCTTTCTTT.

The table lists this clone with a count of one. The chain employs TRBV4-2 and TRBJ2-1; 13 bases map to TRBD2. Germline assignment: CDR1 LGHNA and CDR2 YNFKEQ. The CDR3 sequence is 19 residues long. V shed 0 bases, J shed 3 bases, and the junction held 8 bases outside the gene matches. The CDR3 DNA is TGTGCCAGCAGCCAAGACGAAACTAGCGGGAGGGCGTTCTACAATGAGCAGTTCTTC. Its protein is CASSQDETSGRAFYNEQFF.

The chain is built from TRBV2 and TRBJ2-5; 7 positions match TRBD1. CDR1 and CDR2 from the germline V gene are SNHLY and FYNNEI. The CDR3 is 12 residues long. With V trimmed by 7 bases and J by 5 bases, 4 bases remained unmatched. DNA of the CDR3: TGTGCCAGCATAACAGGGGAGGAGACCCAGTACTTC. It specifies CASITGEETQYF.

The rearrangement joins TRBV5-8 to TRBJ2-7; 7 bases align to TRBD1. V shed 4 bases and J 0 bases; nucleotides not matched to a gene: 10. The germline V gene has CDR1 SGHTS and CDR2 YDEGEE. This CDR3 is built from 16 residues. CDR3 DNA: TGTGCCAGCAGCCGAAGGACAGGAGAGAGCTCCTACGAGCAGTACTTC. Translation: CASSRRTGESSYEQYF.

V gene TRBV4-1 combines with J gene TRBJ2-1, with TRBD2 identical over 12 bases. The CDR3 length is 16 residues. J was trimmed by 7 bases and V by 7 bases; bases with no gene match: 11. Germline lookup yields CDR1 MGHRA and CDR2 YSYEKL. CDR3 residues: CASKLSGTSGLNEQFF. The CDR3 nucleotides are TGCGCCAGCAAGCTATCCGGGACTAGCGGGTTGAATGAGCAGTTCTTC.

The chain carries TRBV9 and TRBJ1-2, with D uncertain. CDR3 length: 18 amino acids. CDR1 and CDR2 from the germline V gene are SGDLS and YYNGEE. V was cut by 0 bases and J by 2 bases, with 20 bases left in between. Here the CDR3 reads CASSVVAGSSVPNYGYTF. CDR3 DNA sequence: TGTGCCAGCAGCGTAGTGGCGGGGTCTAGTGTTCCGAACTATGGCTACACCTTC.

The gene calls are TRBV5-4 and TRBJ2-2; D is perhaps TRBD2 (7 bases). Germline values: CDR1 SGHNT, CDR2 YYREEE (reference sequence). CDR3 size: 16 residues. The V end was cut by 7 bases, the J end by 5 bases, with 21 bases between. CDR3: CASAPRRGAGTGELFF. In DNA, the CDR3 is TGTGCCAGCGCCCCTAGACGGGGGGCGGGGACCGGGGAGCTGTTTTTT.

This clone was detected a few times. The rearrangement joins TRBV27 to TRBJ1-3; 10 nucleotides align to TRBD1. The CDR3 consists of 21 residues. Trimming at V came to 1 base and at J to 2 bases, leaving 17 bases not matched to a gene. The germline V gene encodes CDR1 MNHEY and CDR2 SMNVEV (reference sequence). CDR3 residues: CASSLLVPRQGAMRTGNTIYF. CDR3 bases: TGTGCCAGCAGTTTATTGGTCCCCCGACAGGGGGCAATGAGGACTGGAAACACCATATATTTT.

Only a few counts were recorded for this clone. The rearrangement joins TRBV5-4 to TRBJ2-2; perhaps TRBD1 as D (5 bases). Germline loops: CDR1 SGHNT, CDR2 YYREEE (reference sequence). The CDR3 spans 16 residues. The V and J ends lost 1 base and 7 bases respectively, with 17 bases between them. The CDR3 coding sequence is TGTGCCAGCAGCTTGCGGAGTACAGGCTCCCTCGGGGAGCTGTTTTTT. This gives the protein CASSLRSTGSLGELFF.

The V and J genes are TRBV15 and TRBJ2-7, with D possibly matching TRBD1 (5 bases). CDR3 size: 15 residues. The V gene's germline CDR1 is LNHNV and CDR2 YYDKDF (reference sequence). V shed 0 bases and J shed 4 bases, with 13 bases lying between them. CDR3 DNA sequence: TGTGCCACCAGCAGAGATAGGGGTGTCTTGTACGAGCAGTACTTC. It is translated as CATSRDRGVLYEQYF.

V and J are TRBV19 and TRBJ1-1; D remains unclear. From germline, CDR1 is LNHDA and CDR2 SQIVND (reference sequence). Trimming stripped 4 bases from V and 6 bases from J, with 12 bases between. This CDR3 has 13 residues. CDR3 coding DNA: TGTGCCAGTAGTACCACTGGTATGGCTGAAGCTTTCTTT. It translates to CASSTTGMAEAFF.

With respect to this clone: Distinct nucleotide sequences in the sample also encode this CDR3. The chain is built from TRBV5-1 and TRBJ2-2; 9 bases agree with TRBD1. This CDR3 is 15 amino acids long. CDR1 and CDR2 from the germline V gene are SGHRS and YFSETQ. The junction had 4 bases not matched to a gene; V was cut back by 3 bases and J by 4 bases. CDR3 amino acids: CASSSGTGSTGELFF. CDR3 DNA: TGCGCCAGCAGCTCCGGGACAGGGTCCACCGGGGAGCTGTTTTTT. The variable domain in full, with the rest retrieved from reference TRBV5-1 and TRBJ2-2, is KAGVTQTPRYLIKTRGQQVTLSCSPISGHRSVSWYQQTPGQGLQFLFEYFSETQRNKGNFPGRFSGRQFSNSRSEMNVSTLELGDSALYLCASSSGTGSTGELFFGEGSRLTVL.

The V call is TRBV7-2, the J call TRBJ2-5; TRBD1 matches at 9 bases. V shed 0 bases, J shed 3 bases, and the junction held 5 bases outside the gene matches. The CDR3 is made up of 16 amino acids. Germline V lookup: CDR1 SGHTA, CDR2 FQGNSA. The CDR3 loop reads CASSLAWTGEKETQYF. CDR3 nucleotides: TGTGCCAGCAGCTTAGCTTGGACAGGGGAAAAAGAGACCCAGTACTTC.